This T cell receptor (beta chain) comes out of a study of T cell responses to AZD1222 COVID-19 vaccine. Across the study: Pooled in the analysis were second doses at about 4 or about 12 weeks.

Germline V gene lookup returns CDR1 MNHNY and CDR2 SVGAGI (reference sequence). Trimming removed 6 bases from V and 9 bases from J; junction bases left unmatched: 7. The CDR3 extends over 13 amino acids. Turning to this clone: Its cognate antigen is unknown.

Method: immunoSEQ multiplex PCR; TCRdb's copy keeps in-frame clones and lacks some. Here the sample spans about 110,000 clones, around 93% being singletons. Whole-study results and caveats: Spike-specific TCR breadth and depth rose after two AZD1222 doses.

Here the sequenced sample was peripheral blood, taken on day 0 of AZD1222 vaccination. The receptor's source is an adult in good health. The rearrangement joins TRBV6-6 to TRBJ2-1; TRBD1 matches 8 bases. In DNA form, the CDR3 reads TGTGCCAGCAGACAGGGGGGTTCTAGTGAGCAGTTCTTC. It encodes CASRQGGSSEQFF.